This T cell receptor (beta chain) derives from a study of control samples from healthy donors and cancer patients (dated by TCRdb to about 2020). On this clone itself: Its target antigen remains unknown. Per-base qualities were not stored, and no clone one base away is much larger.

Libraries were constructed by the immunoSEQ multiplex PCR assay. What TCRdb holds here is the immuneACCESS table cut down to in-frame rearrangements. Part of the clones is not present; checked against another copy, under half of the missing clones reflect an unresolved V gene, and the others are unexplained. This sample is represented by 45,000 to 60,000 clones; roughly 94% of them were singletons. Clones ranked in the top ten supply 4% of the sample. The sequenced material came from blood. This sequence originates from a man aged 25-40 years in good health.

The nucleotides are TGCGCCAGCAGCAGGTCTGGATTAGGGAATCAGCCCCAGCATTTT. It codes for CASSRSGLGNQPQHF. The rearranged segments are TRBV5-1 and TRBJ1-5; no D gene is confidently identified. From its cysteine to its phenylalanine, the CDR3 spans 15 amino acids. Only the CDR3 DNA is retained, 45 bases long and in frame from the first base. Based on the germline V gene, the CDR1 and CDR2 sequences are SGHRS and YFSETQ. V drops 4 bases and J drops 4 bases, leaving 15 bases in between.